A selection of T cell receptor beta chains follows, all from one sample in a study of spatial heterogeneity in lung cancer. TCRdb reanalysed the 5' RACE reads using MiXCR and keeps one entry per CDR3 protein. The sample has 11,000 to 15,000 distinct CDR3 sequences; about 9.5% are singletons. The sample here was PBMCs, taken at surgery. These TCRs come from a male donor with early-stage non-small cell lung cancer. The CDR3 runs from the conserved cysteine through the conserved F or W. A D gene is named only where the DNA matches it firmly. Sizes are listed as once, few, many or a size class.

J	V	size	D	CDR3	DNA
TRBJ1-4	TRBV29-1	many	-	CSVRGGTTNEKLFF	TGCAGCGTCAGAGGGGGTACAACTAATGAAAAACTGTTTTTT
TRBJ2-1	TRBV20-1	few	-	CSALRVNEQFF	TGCAGTGCCCTCCGGGTTAATGAGCAGTTCTTC
TRBJ1-2	TRBV7-9	many	TRBD1	CASGHRGDGYTF	TGTGCCAGCGGTCACAGGGGGGATGGCTACACCTTC
TRBJ2-3	TRBV5-4	many	TRBD1	CASSAKTGGGTDTQYF	TGTGCCAGCAGCGCCAAGACAGGGGGAGGCACAGATACGCAGTATTTT
TRBJ2-3	TRBV6-1	many	-	CASSEIVWDTQYF	TGTGCCAGCAGTGAGATAGTTTGGGATACGCAGTATTTT
TRBJ2-7	TRBV2	many	-	CASSEDSSYEQYF	TGTGCCAGCAGTGAAGACTCGAGTTACGAGCAGTACTTC
TRBJ1-2	TRBV7-8	many	TRBD1	CASSLGTGVNYGYTF	TGTGCCAGCAGCCTAGGGACAGGGGTTAACTATGGCTACACCTTC
TRBJ2-4	TRBV10-3	many	-	CAISESPGATRAKNIQYF	TGTGCCATCAGTGAGTCACCGGGGGCAACGCGGGCCAAAAACATTCAGTACTTC
TRBJ2-1	TRBV29-1	few	TRBD2	CSVELLAGTYNEQFF	TGCAGCGTTGAGCTTCTAGCGGGGACCTACAATGAGCAGTTCTTC
TRBJ2-7	TRBV27	many	-	CASSLALAQSPAYEQYF	TGTGCCAGCAGTTTGGCCCTGGCGCAGTCGCCTGCCTACGAGCAGTACTTC
TRBJ1-4	TRBV25-1	many	-	CASPSGTNEKLFF	TGTGCCAGCCCGAGCGGCACTAATGAAAAACTGTTTTTT
TRBJ2-7	TRBV24-1	many	-	CATSDPGGTHSYEQYF	TGTGCCACCAGTGACCCTGGAGGGACACACTCCTACGAGCAGTACTTC
TRBJ2-5	TRBV29-1	many	TRBD1	CSVEGGQGTQETQYF	TGCAGCGTTGAAGGGGGACAGGGGACACAAGAGACCCAGTACTTC
TRBJ2-1	TRBV29-1	many	TRBD1	CSGTGANEQFF	TGCAGCGGGACAGGGGCCAATGAGCAGTTCTTC
TRBJ2-2	TRBV20-1	medium-sized	-	CSASTDTTNTGELFF	TGCAGTGCTAGTACTGACACGACCAACACCGGGGAGCTGTTTTTT
TRBJ2-7	TRBV18	many	-	CASSPLGGHEQYF	TGTGCCAGCTCACCATTGGGAGGCCACGAGCAGTACTTC
TRBJ1-1	TRBV4-1	many	-	CASSHRGEAFF	TGCGCCAGCAGCCACAGGGGTGAAGCTTTCTTT